This entry concerns a single T cell receptor (beta chain). Its antigen is unidentified. A much larger clone differs by one base, so this may be a read error. The sample comes from a study of blood T cells in healthy people across ages. About the research overall: Researchers report that template switching captured about one barcoded beta molecule per two T cells.

This CDR3 region has 16 residues. The V and J ends lost 4 bases and 0 bases, in that order; junction bases with no gene match: 8. The germline V gene has CDR1 LGHNA and CDR2 YNFKEQ. Broader study findings: Both naive CD4+ cell counts and diversity were greater in long-lived donors than in aged donors.

Using a J-beta primer mix together with a sample-barcoded 5' primer, a second PCR was run for 7 to 11 cycles. TCRdb passed the 5' RACE reads through MiXCR, listing each CDR3 protein once. The sample contains hundreds of thousands of distinct CDR3 sequences, about 28% of which appear only once. This receptor was obtained from a woman of 80 years or more in good health. The sequenced sample consisted of blood. V usage is TRBV4-2 and J usage is TRBJ1-2; 7 nucleotides align to TRBD1. CDR3: CASSLSQDRSNYGYTF. In DNA form, the CDR3 reads TGTGCCAGCAGCCTTTCCCAGGACAGGTCTAACTATGGCTACACCTTC.